The clone carrying this T cell receptor (beta chain) was observed many times. Its antigen is still unknown. The data belong to a study of neurological immune-mediated disorders. With 10-nucleotide random UMIs included, cDNA was synthesized by 5'RACE. Via MiXCR, TCRdb re-called the 5' RACE reads, giving one row per CDR3 protein. The sample holds roughly 32,000 distinct CDR3 sequences, 3% to 4% seen once. Findings and limits, study-wide: According to phylogenetic grouping, one related-CDR3 cluster, a possible signature, contained the repertoires of 18 of 34 multiple sclerosis patients.

The CDR3 runs 13 residues. V lost 1 base, J lost 3 bases, and 10 bases lay in between. From germline, CDR1 is DFQATT and CDR2 SNEGSKA (reference sequence). Specimen: PBMCs. The chain combines TRBV20-1 with TRBJ2-7; D perhaps matches TRBD1 (6 bases). This clonotype was sampled from a man in his thirties or forties with multiple sclerosis. This CDR3 reads CSARGQALYEQYF. In DNA, the CDR3 is TGCAGTGCTAGAGGACAGGCCCTCTACGAGCAGTACTTC.